The present T cell receptor beta chain was sequenced within a study of CD8+ T cells in alopecia areata. V lost 2 bases to trimming and J lost 4 bases, with 5 bases between them. The CDR3 is made up of 12 amino acids. Germline CDR1 is KGHSH and CDR2 is LQKENI. Study-level points and caveats: In scalp samples, resident alphabeta T cells of normal skin are also sequenced. In patients, TCRs were shared less clearly than in mice, and HLA may possibly be involved.

PBMCs, the starting material, were the source of sorted CD4+ and CD8+ T cells. cDNA reverse transcribed from extracted RNA served as the sequencing template. Only in-frame clones appear in the TCRdb table, and some are missing; sequencing was by immunoSEQ multiplex PCR. The sample consists of more than 95,000 clones, 55% of them appearing once. A note on this clone: Its antigen is as yet unknown. Other nucleotide sequences from this sample produce the same CDR3.

Material: CD4+ T cells sorted from blood. The sequence derives from a human donor in good health. This chain uses TRBV18 with TRBJ2-5; either TRBD1 or TRBD2 may fit D (5 bases each). Here the CDR3 DNA reads TGTGCCAGCTCACCAGGGGGAGAGACCCAGTACTTC. This sequence encodes CASSPGGETQYF.